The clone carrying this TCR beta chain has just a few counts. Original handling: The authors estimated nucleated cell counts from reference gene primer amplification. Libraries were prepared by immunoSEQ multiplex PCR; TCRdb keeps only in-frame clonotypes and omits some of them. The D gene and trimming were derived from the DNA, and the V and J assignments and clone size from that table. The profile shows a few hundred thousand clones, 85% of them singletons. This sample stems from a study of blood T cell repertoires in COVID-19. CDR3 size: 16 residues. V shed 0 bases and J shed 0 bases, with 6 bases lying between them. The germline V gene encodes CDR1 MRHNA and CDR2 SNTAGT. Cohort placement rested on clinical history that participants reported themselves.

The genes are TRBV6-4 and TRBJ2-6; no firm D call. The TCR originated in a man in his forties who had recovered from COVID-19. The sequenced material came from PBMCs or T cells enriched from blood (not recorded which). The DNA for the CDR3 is TGTGCCAGCAGTGACTCCTCTAGCTCTGGGGCCAACGTCCTGACTTTC. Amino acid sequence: CASSDSSSSGANVLTF.